This TCR beta chain appears in the sequencing data of a study of graft-versus-host responses after intestinal transplantation. The wider study: Transplant recipients had multivisceral, liver-intestinal, or isolated intestinal grafts. All recipients were given anti-thymocyte globulin induction, and tacrolimus and steroids were then administered for three to four years. Study-wide points: High graft-versus-host to host-versus-graft clonal ratios were seen in allografts of patients with graft-donor T cell macrochimerism. Recipient marrow contained GvH clones, some of which appeared first in ileum or blood.

The repertoire was sequenced with immunoSEQ multiplex PCR; TCRdb's copy has only in-frame clones and lacks some. The data show tens of thousands of clones, roughly 90% seen once. Germline V lookup: CDR1 MRHNA, CDR2 SNTAGT. The CDR3 has 15 amino acids. V lost 4 bases and J lost 6; bases outside the gene matches: 3. As regards this clone: Its antigen is unknown.

This rearrangement joins TRBV6-4 to TRBJ2-3; 14 nucleotides agree with TRBD2. This TCR was sampled from a human donor who received an intestinal transplant. This specimen was unstimulated CD4+ T cells sorted from spleen or lymph node cells, taken before intestinal transplant. The CDR3, as DNA: TGTGCCAGCAGTGTGGGACTAGCGGGAGTGGATACGCAGTATTTT. Its translation: CASSVGLAGVDTQYF.